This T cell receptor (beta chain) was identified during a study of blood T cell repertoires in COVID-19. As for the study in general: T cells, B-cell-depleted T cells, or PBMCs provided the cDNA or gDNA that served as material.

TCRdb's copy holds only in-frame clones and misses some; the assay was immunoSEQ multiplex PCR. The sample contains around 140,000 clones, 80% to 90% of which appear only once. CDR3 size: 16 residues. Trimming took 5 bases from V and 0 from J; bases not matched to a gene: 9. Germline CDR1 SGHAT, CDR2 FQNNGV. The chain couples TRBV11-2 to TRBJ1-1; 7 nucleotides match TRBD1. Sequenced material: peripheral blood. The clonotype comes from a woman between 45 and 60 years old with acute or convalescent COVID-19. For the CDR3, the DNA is TGTGCCAGCAGCCCTAGACAGGGAACCTTGAACACTGAAGCTTTCTTT. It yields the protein CASSPRQGTLNTEAFF.